This section outlines one TCR beta chain sequence together with its context. Its target is unknown. The data derive from a study of graft-versus-host responses after intestinal transplantation. Germline CDR1 is MGHRA and CDR2 is YSYEKL. V lost 1 base and J 4 bases, leaving 13 bases between the germline ends. CDR3 length: 15 amino acids. Assay used: immunoSEQ multiplex PCR; TCRdb lists only in-frame clones, some missing. The data contain roughly 80,000 clones, around 86% of them seen just once; the ten biggest clones take up around 7.8%. The chain has TRBV4-1 and TRBJ1-1; the D gene is possibly TRBD1 (6 bases). This TCR was recovered from a human donor who was the organ donor for an intestinal transplant. Material: unstimulated CD8+ T cells sorted from spleen or lymph node cells, obtained before transplant. The chain's CDR3 is CASSQGTGLGTEAFF. The CDR3 DNA sequence: TGCGCCAGCAGCCAAGGAACAGGGTTGGGCACTGAAGCTTTCTTT.